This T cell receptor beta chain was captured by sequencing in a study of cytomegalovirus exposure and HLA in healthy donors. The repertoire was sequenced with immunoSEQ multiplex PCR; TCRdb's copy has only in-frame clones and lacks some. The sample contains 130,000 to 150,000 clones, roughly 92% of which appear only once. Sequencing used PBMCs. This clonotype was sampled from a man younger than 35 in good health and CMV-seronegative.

The CDR3 sequence: CASSPQPPQTSGIHNEQFF. CDR3 coding DNA: TGTGCCAGCTCACCCCAACCGCCCCAGACTAGCGGGATCCACAATGAGCAGTTCTTC. V is TRBV18 and J is TRBJ2-1; the match to TRBD2 covers 11 bases. Germline V gene data show CDR1 as KGHSH and CDR2 as LQKENI. V trimming: 3 bases; J trimming: 5 bases; junction bases outside the gene matches: 15. CDR3 length: 19 residues.